The 31 T cell receptor beta chains listed next were all sequenced from one sample in a study of Tregs in tolerant kidney transplant recipients. Clones were read by immunoSEQ multiplex PCR, and TCRdb kept only the in-frame ones, dropping some. The sample comprises fewer than 95,000 clones, approximately 94% of which are singletons, and 1.5% to 2% rests with the top ten. Mixed chimerism was transient after nonmyeloablative marrow transplants from related graft donors. Source: CD4+ T cells from blood (PBMCs), taken 12 months after the transplant. These receptors all stem from a human patient who received a combined kidney and bone marrow transplant. Among the T cells, some may be from the graft donor.

To note about this clone: The junction differs from germline at one of its ends, possibly a read error. The chain links TRBV10-3 to TRBJ2-5, with unresolved D. The germline V gene has CDR1 ENHRY and CDR2 SYGVKD. CDR3 length: 15 amino acids. CDR3 DNA sequence: TGTGCCATCAGTGAGTCCCAGGCCCAGAAAGAGACCCAATACTTC. It specifies CAISESQAQKETQYF.

V usage is TRBV5-1 and J usage is TRBJ2-1; no reliable D call. This CDR3 spans 13 amino acids. Germline lookup yields CDR1 SGHRS and CDR2 YFSETQ. The germline V and J ends were trimmed by 4 bases and 6 bases, with 11 bases remaining between them. The CDR3 DNA is TGCGCCAGCAGCGCCACAGAGCTCAATGAGCAGTTCTTC. Encoded protein: CASSATELNEQFF.

V gene TRBV27 combines with J gene TRBJ1-1, with TRBD1 matching over 8 bases. V gave up 7 bases and J gave up 0 bases; unmatched junction bases: 13. CDR1 is MNHEY, CDR2 SMNVEV, per germline (reference sequence). This CDR3 contains 17 residues. CDR3 nucleotide sequence: TGTGCCAGCATCGTCCGGGACAGGTCAACCTTGAACACTGAAGCTTTCTTT. Translating gives CASIVRDRSTLNTEAFF.

V gene TRBV23-1 combines with J gene TRBJ1-2, with D maybe TRBD1 (5 bases). TRBV23-1 is noted as an ORF with a role that remains uncertain. Trimming stripped 1 base from V and 6 bases from J, with 15 bases between. The CDR3 has 15 residues. CDR3 protein: CASSQLRGRDHGYTF. The DNA of the CDR3 is TGCGCCAGCAGTCAATTGCGGGGCAGGGACCATGGCTACACCTTC.

The genes are TRBV21-1 and TRBJ1-1; the table gives TRBD1 as D, unverified against the DNA. TRBV21-1 has pseudogene status. There are 15 residues in the CDR3. CDR3 amino acids: CASSKSTGEATEAFF. The CDR3 DNA is TGTGCCAGCAGCAAAAGTACAGGGGAAGCGACTGAAGCTTTCTTT.

The chain joins TRBV18 to TRBJ2-5, with D perhaps TRBD1 (6 bases). V lost 0 bases to trimming and J lost 7 bases, with 12 bases between them. The germline CDR1 and CDR2 sequences are KGHSH and LQKENI. The CDR3 extends over 14 amino acids. CDR3 nucleotides: TGTGCCAGCTCACCACCCCAGGGGCATGGGACCCAGTACTTC. The encoded protein is CASSPPQGHGTQYF. The full variable domain, with the rest looked up from reference TRBV18 and TRBJ2-5, is NAGVMQNPRHLVRRRGQEARLRCSPMKGHSHVYWYRQLPEEGLKFMVYLQKENIIDESGMPKERFSAEFPKEGPSILRIQQVVRGDSAAYFCASSPPQGHGTQYFGPGTRLLVL.

The V gene is TRBV7-9, the J gene TRBJ2-7, with 8 bases lining up with TRBD1. The CDR3 has 14 residues. V lost 5 bases, J lost 2 bases, and 5 bases stayed unmatched. CDR1 and CDR2 (germline): SEHNR, FQNEAQ (reference sequence). CDR3 coding DNA: TGTGCCAGCAGCCCGAGGACAGGGACCTACGAGCAGTACTTC. Translation gives CASSPRTGTYEQYF.

The chain uses TRBV7-9 and TRBJ1-1; 10 bases match TRBD1. The CDR3 is 16 amino acids. Germline assignment: CDR1 SEHNR and CDR2 FQNEAQ (reference sequence). The V and J ends lost 5 bases and 1 base, in that order; junction bases with no gene match: 7. CDR3 in amino acids: CASSRTGGRGNTEAFF. The CDR3 nucleotides read TGTGCCAGCAGCCGGACAGGGGGAAGGGGGAACACTGAAGCTTTCTTT.

V gene TRBV21-1 combines with J gene TRBJ2-4; the table's TRBD1 call for D was not verified on the DNA. TRBV21-1 is marked as a pseudogene. CDR3 length: 16 amino acids. The CDR3 DNA is TGTGCCAGCAGCAAAAGGAGGACAGGAGAAAAAAACATTCAGTACTTC. It codes for CASSKRRTGEKNIQYF.

Written as DNA, the CDR3 is TGTGCCAGTGGACAGGGCCATGGCTACACCTTC. It encodes CASGQGHGYTF. The J gene is TRBJ1-2, the V gene TRBV28, with TRBD1 identical over 8 bases. Germline CDR1 MDHEN, CDR2 SYDVKM. CDR3 size: 11 residues. With V trimmed by 9 bases and J by 6 bases, 3 bases remained unmatched.

This chain uses TRBV2 with TRBJ2-1, with a possible D match to TRBD1 (5 bases). V was pared by 9 bases and J by 3 bases, with 15 bases between. The CDR3 has 14 residues. Per the germline V gene, CDR1 is SNHLY and CDR2 is FYNNEI. The CDR3: CARAGTGRYNEQFF. CDR3 nucleotides: TGTGCCAGGGCTGGAACAGGACGCTACAATGAGCAGTTCTTC.

Comments on this clone: A read error may account for a junction end that differs from germline. This sequence joins TRBV29-1 and TRBJ2-5; TRBD2 matches 9 bases. This CDR3 region has 16 residues. CDR1 and CDR2 (germline): SQVTM, ANQGSEA. Written as DNA, the CDR3 is TGCAGCGTTGTGGTAGGGTCGTCTAGCGGGGAAGAGGCCCAGTACTTC. Its protein is CSVVVGSSSGEEAQYF.

The chain recombines TRBV6-1 with TRBJ1-6; 9 bases are shared with TRBD1. This CDR3 comprises 14 residues. CDR1 is MNHNS and CDR2 is SASEGT in the germline V gene. The junction had 4 bases not matched to a gene; V was cut back by 4 bases and J by 9 bases. CDR3: CASSAGQGSSPLHF. CDR3 sequence (DNA): TGTGCCAGCAGTGCAGGACAGGGGAGTTCACCCCTCCACTTT.

The chain is built from TRBV28 and TRBJ1-2, with 9 nucleotides matching TRBD1. Trimming removed 5 bases from V and 6 bases from J; junction bases left unmatched: 10. Germline V gene data show CDR1 as MDHEN and CDR2 as SYDVKM. CDR3 length: 15 residues. This CDR3 is CASSRGDRVYHGYTF. The CDR3 DNA follows: TGTGCCAGCAGTCGGGGGGACAGGGTTTACCATGGCTACACCTTC.

V usage is TRBV28 and J usage is TRBJ2-1; 7 bases line up with TRBD2. The CDR3 length is 11 residues. The V segment lost 2 bases and the J segment 13 bases; nucleotides outside the gene matches: 2. The germline gives CDR1 MDHEN, CDR2 SYDVKM. CDR3 amino acids: CASSLLAAQFF. CDR3 nucleotide sequence: TGTGCCAGCAGTTTACTAGCGGCTCAGTTCTTC.

This chain connects TRBV9 to TRBJ2-4, with a possible D match to TRBD2 (5 bases). The CDR3 covers 17 residues. V was shortened by 0 bases and J by 0 bases, with 13 bases between the two germline ends. Germline lookup yields CDR1 SGDLS and CDR2 YYNGEE. CDR3 in amino acids: CASSVGVGGIAKNIQYF. Here the CDR3 DNA reads TGTGCCAGCAGCGTAGGGGTCGGAGGTATAGCCAAAAACATTCAGTACTTC.

The V call is TRBV11-2, the J call TRBJ1-1; no definite D call. The ends were cut back, 7 bases at V and 3 bases at J, with 12 bases in the middle. Germline V lookup: CDR1 SGHAT, CDR2 FQNNGV. This CDR3 contains 13 residues. The DNA of the CDR3 is TGTGCCAGCACGAGGGTAAGGGACACTGAAGCTTTCTTT. Translation: CASTRVRDTEAFF. The variable domain in full, with the rest retrieved from reference TRBV11-2 and TRBJ1-1, is EAGVAQSPRYKIIEKRQSVAFWCNPISGHATLYWYQQILGQGPKLLIQFQNNGVVDDSQLPKDRFSAERLKGVDSTLKIQPAKLEDSAVYLCASTRVRDTEAFFGQGTRLTVV.

For this clone: Other DNA sequences in the sample encode the same CDR3. The chain carries TRBV9 and TRBJ1-6, with 9 bases aligning to TRBD1. Germline CDR1 reads SGDLS; CDR2 reads YYNGEE. The V segment lost 3 bases and the J segment 9 bases; nucleotides outside the gene matches: 7. This CDR3 region has 15 residues. The CDR3 protein is CASSADRGKGSPLHF. The CDR3 nucleotides read TGTGCCAGCAGCGCGGACAGGGGAAAAGGTTCACCCCTCCACTTT. Combining the CDR3 with reference TRBV9 and TRBJ1-6 gives the whole variable domain DSGVTQTPKHLITATGQRVTLRCSPRSGDLSVYWYQQSLDQGLQFLIQYYNGEERAKGNILERFSAQQFPDLHSELNLSSLELGDSALYFCASSADRGKGSPLHFGNGTRLTVT.

This clone has only one observation. V is TRBV15 and J is TRBJ2-1; 16 bases align to TRBD2. The CDR3 loop spans 16 amino acids. The germline V gene has CDR1 LNHNV and CDR2 YYDKDF (reference sequence). The V gene end was trimmed by 3 bases and the J gene end by 7 bases; junction bases not matched to a gene: 3. CDR3 loop: CATSRMGLAGGNEQFF. The CDR3, as DNA: TGTGCCACCAGCAGGATGGGACTAGCGGGGGGGAATGAGCAGTTCTTC.

Here the CDR3 reads CASSEYGGGRETQYF. The CDR3 DNA follows: TGTGCCAGCAGTGAATATGGGGGGGGGAGGGAGACCCAGTACTTC. The rearrangement links TRBV25-1 to TRBJ2-5; TRBD2 agrees at 7 bases. Germline CDR1 and CDR2: MGHDK and SYGVNS. The CDR3 contains 15 residues. Germline trimming cut 0 bases from V and 5 bases from J; bases unmatched to any gene: 6.

The count of this clone is one. The genes are TRBV29-1 and TRBJ2-1; 7 nucleotides match TRBD2. CDR1 and CDR2 (germline): SQVTM, ANQGSEA. There are 16 residues in the CDR3. V gave up 3 bases and J gave up 4 bases; unmatched junction bases: 12. The CDR3 sequence is CSVDDPLAVTYNEQFF. CDR3 coding DNA: TGCAGCGTTGACGACCCCCTAGCGGTGACTTACAATGAGCAGTTCTTC.

This clone has only one observation. The rearrangement joins TRBV19 to TRBJ1-3; 7 nucleotides align to TRBD1. The germline CDR1 and CDR2 sequences are LNHDA and SQIVND (reference sequence). With 7 bases clipped from V and 0 bases from J, the junction kept 18 bases outside the gene matches. This CDR3 is built from 19 residues. CDR3 in DNA: TGTGCCAGTACCACCCCCTACGCCGGGACAGTGAACTCTGGAAACACCATATATTTT. This sequence encodes CASTTPYAGTVNSGNTIYF.

This chain connects TRBV11-2 to TRBJ1-3; D perhaps matches TRBD1 (6 bases). The CDR3 runs 16 residues. Germline-derived CDR1 and CDR2 are SGHAT and FQNNGV. V was cut by 4 bases and J by 3 bases, with 16 bases left in between. The CDR3 region is CASSYLKQGIGNTIYF. DNA of the CDR3: TGTGCCAGCAGCTACCTGAAACAGGGTATTGGAAACACCATATATTTT.

In DNA, the CDR3 is TGTGCCAGCAGCGTATCGGTGGGACAGGGGAATGGCTACACCTTC. It is translated as CASSVSVGQGNGYTF. V gene TRBV9 combines with J gene TRBJ1-2; the match to TRBD1 covers 10 bases. Trimming at V came to 1 base and at J to 6 bases, leaving 6 bases not matched to a gene. CDR1 and CDR2 (germline): SGDLS, YYNGEE. The CDR3 consists of 15 residues.

V usage is TRBV9 and J usage is TRBJ1-2; the D is unclear. Germline V gene sequence: CDR1 SGDLS, CDR2 YYNGEE. Trimming removed 0 bases from V and 6 bases from J, with 21 bases in between. The CDR3 has 17 amino acids. CDR3 sequence (DNA): TGTGCCAGCAGCGTAGTAAGGAACCGTGATTTGAGGGATGGCTACACCTTC. As protein: CASSVVRNRDLRDGYTF.

V and J are TRBV10-2 and TRBJ1-1; a weak D match, TRBD1 (6 bases). This CDR3 contains 13 residues. V lost 4 bases, J lost 1 base, and 7 bases lay in between. Germline lookup yields CDR1 WSHSY and CDR2 SAAADI. Here the CDR3 reads CASSGTANTEAFF. CDR3 DNA: TGCGCCAGCAGTGGGACAGCGAACACTGAAGCTTTCTTT.

The chain couples TRBV19 to TRBJ1-6; D is perhaps TRBD1 (6 bases). Trimming removed 3 bases at V and 6 bases at J, with 9 bases between. The CDR3 spans 14 residues. Germline V gives CDR1 LNHDA, CDR2 SQIVND (reference sequence). The CDR3 loop is CASSIVQGNSPLHF. The CDR3 DNA is TGTGCCAGTAGTATCGTACAGGGTAATTCACCCCTCCACTTT.

This clone came up a few times. CDR3 nucleotides: TGTGCCAGCAGTTTTCGGGGTTCTGGGAACACTGAAGCTTTCTTT. Amino acids: CASSFRGSGNTEAFF. The gene calls are TRBV28 and TRBJ1-1; no definite D call. The germline CDR1 and CDR2 sequences are MDHEN and SYDVKM. V lost 3 bases to trimming and J lost 1 base, with 12 bases between them. The CDR3 has 15 amino acids.

This rearrangement joins TRBV2 to TRBJ1-5, with TRBD1 identical over 7 bases. J was trimmed by 5 bases and V by 7 bases; bases with no gene match: 11. This CDR3 region has 15 residues. Per the germline V gene, CDR1 is SNHLY and CDR2 is FYNNEI. The DNA for the CDR3 is TGTGCCAGCACCCTCGTGACAGGGTTCGATCAGCCCCAGCATTTT. This sequence encodes CASTLVTGFDQPQHF.

The gene calls are TRBV4-1 and TRBJ2-3; 8 nucleotides line up with TRBD2. J was trimmed by 6 bases and V by 2 bases; bases with no gene match: 10. The length of the CDR3 is 16 residues. Germline assignment: CDR1 MGHRA and CDR2 YSYEKL. The CDR3 reads CASSQRGGRSFDTQYF. The CDR3 nucleotides are TGCGCCAGCAGCCAACGGGGGGGCCGTAGTTTTGATACGCAGTATTTT.

This rearrangement joins TRBV2 to TRBJ1-2, with TRBD1 as a possible D gene (6 bases). Between the trimmed V and J ends, which lost 4 bases and 8 bases, there was a span of 20 bases. Germline CDR1 and CDR2: SNHLY and FYNNEI. CDR3 length: 15 amino acids. CDR3 region: CASSVMLGGARGYTF. The CDR3 DNA reads as TGTGCCAGCAGTGTGATGTTGGGGGGGGCGAGAGGCTACACCTTC.